A selection of T cell receptor beta chains follows, all from one sample in a study of blood T cells in healthy people across ages. A single record per CDR3 protein comes from TCRdb applying MiXCR to the 5' RACE reads. The sample consists of about 1.7 million distinct CDR3 sequences, under 30% of them appearing once. Sequencing was done on a sample of blood. All receptors come from a young woman in good health. The CDR3 runs from the conserved cysteine through the conserved F or W. D genes are given only for firm matches. Only some rows state a clone size, as once, few, many or a class for expanded clones.

>TRBJ2-3|once|TRBD2|TRBV15
TGTGCCACCAGCCGCGGGGCTAGCGGGGGGACAGATACGCAGTATTTT
CATSRGASGGTDTQYF
>TRBJ2-1|-|TRBD2|TRBV5-1
TGCGCCAGCAGCTTGGACGGGACTAGCGGGGTAAATGAGCAGTTCTTC
CASSLDGTSGVNEQFF
>TRBJ2-7|few|-|TRBV4-3
TGCGCCAGCAGCCAGGGATATCGGGGGCGGGAGTGCTACGAGCAGTACTTC
CASSQGYRGRECYEQYF
>TRBJ2-5|many|-|TRBV10-3
TGTGCCATCAGCGGGGGGACAGAGGAAGAGACCCAGTACTTC
CAISGGTEEETQYF
>TRBJ2-5|few|-|TRBV5-1
TGCGCCAGCAGCTTCTCACAGGGTAGCGGATTCCAAGAGACCCAGTACTTC
CASSFSQGSGFQETQYF
>TRBJ2-1|-|-|TRBV7-7
TGTGCCAGCAGCCAGGGCCTTTCGCCTTACAGTGAGCAGTTCTTC
CASSQGLSPYSEQFF
>TRBJ1-5|few|-|TRBV7-9
TGTGCCAGCAGCGAAGCAGGGTTAAATCAGCCCCAGCATTTT
CASSEAGLNQPQHF
>TRBJ2-4|many|-|TRBV6-5
TGTGCCAGCATCAAGGACTTAGATTCTTCGGAGCAGTACTTC
CASIKDLDSSEQYF
>TRBJ1-5|-|TRBD1|TRBV29-1
TGCAGCGCCGCTCTGGGACAGGGGGTTGGTCAGCCCCAGCATTTT
CSAALGQGVGQPQHF
>TRBJ2-7|many|-|TRBV11-2
TGTGCCAGCAGCTCCCCCGGGACATTCTACGAGCAGTACTTC
CASSSPGTFYEQYF
>TRBJ2-7|few|-|TRBV7-2
TGTGCCAGCAGCCTATCGACGCCCTCGGACGAGCAGTACTTC
CASSLSTPSDEQYF
>TRBJ2-5|few|TRBD1|TRBV6-6
TGTGCCAGCCACAGGGGGAACCAAGAGACCCAGTACTTC
CASHRGNQETQYF
>TRBJ2-7|few|-|TRBV12-3/TRBV12-4
TGTACCAGTAAACTAGTCCCTACCTCCTACGAGCAGTACTTC
CTSKLVPTSYEQYF
>TRBJ2-7|few|TRBD1|TRBV5-6
TGTGCCAGCAGCTTGGGAGCGACAGGGAACGAGCAGTACTTC
CASSLGATGNEQYF
>TRBJ2-4|-|TRBD2|TRBV2
TGTGCCAGCAACCCGGGAGGGCCCTCCGAAAACATTCAGTACTTC
CASNPGGPSENIQYF
>TRBJ2-7|many|-|TRBV5-1
TGCGCCAGCGGGGTATCCTCCTACGAGCAGTACTTC
CASGVSSYEQYF
>TRBJ2-5|-|-|TRBV6-5
TGTGCCAGCAGGAGGGACGGAGGGGGTGAGACCCAGTACTTC
CASRRDGGGETQYF
>TRBJ2-5|-|TRBD1|TRBV6-1
TGTGCCACGAACAGGGGAGTCCAAGAGACCCAGTACTTC
CATNRGVQETQYF
>TRBJ2-7|-|-|TRBV20-1
TGCAGTGATAGAGATCTCGGAGTGGGCGACGAGCAGTACTTC
CSDRDLGVGDEQYF
>TRBJ2-4|few|TRBD2|TRBV12-3/TRBV12-4
TGTGCCAGCAGCGCGGGGGTAGCCAAAAACATTCAGTACTTC
CASSAGVAKNIQYF
>TRBJ2-3|few|-|TRBV5-6
TGTGCCAGCAGCTTGGTTCGGGGGCGGACAGATACGCAGTATTTT
CASSLVRGRTDTQYF
>TRBJ2-5|many|-|TRBV20-1
TGCAGTGCCAAACCTGACCCCCACGAGACCCAGTACTTC
CSAKPDPHETQYF
>TRBJ2-1|few|TRBD2|TRBV12-5
TGTGCTAGTGGTTTGTCTCTAGCGGGAGCCAATGAGCAGTTCTTC
CASGLSLAGANEQFF
>TRBJ2-1|-|TRBD1|TRBV6-1
TGTGCCAGCAGTTTGATTGGACAGGGGGAAATTTTTAATGAGCAGTTCTTC
CASSLIGQGEIFNEQFF
>TRBJ2-5|-|TRBD2|TRBV4-3
TGCGCCAGCAGCCAAGTGGGATCTAGCGGGAGGGCCTCGGAGACCCAGTACTTC
CASSQVGSSGRASETQYF
>TRBJ2-5|few|-|TRBV5-1
TGCGCCAGCAGCTTGGCGGATCCCCAAGAGACCCAGTACTTC
CASSLADPQETQYF
>TRBJ2-7|many|-|TRBV20-1
TGCAGTGCAAGAGATAGTAACCGGCAGTACTTC
CSARDSNRQYF